This TCR beta chain was sequenced in a study of OX40 agonist ivuxolimab in advanced cancers. Trimming shortened V by 3 bases and J by 1 base, and 10 bases separated the two germline ends. In germline, CDR1 is SGHRS, CDR2 YFSETQ. This CDR3 region has 14 residues. Only in-frame clones appear in the TCRdb table, and some are missing; sequencing was by immunoSEQ multiplex PCR. The sample contains 60,000 to 100,000 clones, approximately 93% of which appear only once. This clone was seen only once. The rearrangement links TRBV5-1 to TRBJ1-2; a possible D gene is TRBD1 (5 bases). The TCR sequence derives from an adult with an advanced solid tumor such as melanoma, head and neck, liver or kidney cancer. The specimen was CD4+ or CD8+ T cells sorted from blood, collected in a trial of the OX40 agonist ivuxolimab. The CDR3 sequence is CASSSGTHNYGYTF. The CDR3 DNA sequence: TGCGCCAGCAGCTCCGGGACCCATAACTATGGCTACACCTTC.